This TCR beta chain stems from a study of molecular identifiers for immune sequencing clone quantification. Study-wide background: Replicate RNA from roughly 18,000 or 92,000 naive CD8 T cells formed five aliquots; four were sequenced.

Naive CD8 T cells underwent sorting with the CD8+CD4-CCR7+CD45RA+ definition. Previously described methods and listed TCR primers were used for bulk TCR libraries. MiXCR, run by TCRdb on the PCR reads, gives a single entry per CDR3 protein. The table includes about 330,000 distinct CDR3 sequences, under 25% detected once. The CDR3 contains 13 residues. V lost 5 bases to trimming and J lost 3 bases, with 11 bases between them. The germline V gene encodes CDR1 MNHNY and CDR2 SVGAGI (reference sequence). This sequence originates from a human donor in good health. Some libraries in this study had Jurkat cell RNA spiked in. The sequenced sample consisted of naive CD8+ T cells from blood, with Jurkat cell RNA spiked in. This sample's subset: FACS-sorted CD8+CD4-CCR7+CD45RA+ naive T cells. The rearrangement joins TRBV6-6 to TRBJ2-7; D remains unclear. The CDR3 bases are TGTGCCAGCAGTCACCTATCAAACTACGAGCAGTACTTC. Its translation: CASSHLSNYEQYF.